These T cell receptor beta chains were read from a single sample in a study of T cell responses to AZD1222 COVID-19 vaccine. TCRdb's table, derived via immunoSEQ multiplex PCR, lists solely in-frame clones and lacks some. This table holds about 120,000 clones, about nine tenths found once. This specimen was peripheral blood, taken 28 days after the second AZD1222 dose. These TCRs come from an adult who received the AZD1222 COVID-19 vaccine. Each CDR3 is given with its conserved first and last residue. Each record gives: J gene, V gene, D gene, clone size, CDR3 protein, CDR3 DNA. D genes are given only for firm matches. Part of the rows lack a size; the others show once, few, many or a class for expanded clones.

>TRBJ2-2|TRBV3-1/TRBV3-2|NA|NA
CASSPSTGRNTGELFF
TGTGCCAGCAGCCCTTCAACAGGGAGAAACACCGGGGAGCTGTTTTTT
>TRBJ1-5|TRBV27|NA|NA
CASSSYRSTNQPQHF
TGTGCCAGCAGTTCATACAGGAGCACTAATCAGCCCCAGCATTTT
>TRBJ2-1|TRBV6-5|NA|NA
CASRLFGSSNEQFF
TGTGCCAGCAGGCTATTTGGTAGCAGCAATGAGCAGTTCTTC
>TRBJ2-3|TRBV3-1/TRBV3-2|NA|NA
CASGLGTYSSTDTQYF
TGTGCCAGCGGGCTCGGGACTTACTCTAGCACAGATACGCAGTATTTT
>TRBJ2-7|TRBV15|NA|NA
CATSREGGPYEQYF
TGTGCCACCAGCAGAGAGGGGGGGCCCTACGAGCAGTACTTC
>TRBJ1-3|TRBV7-2|TRBD1|NA
CASSSQGVSGNTIYF
TGTGCCAGCAGCAGCCAGGGGGTCTCTGGAAACACCATATATTTT
>TRBJ1-2|TRBV19|TRBD1|NA
CASRIPQQGNYGYTF
TGTGCCAGTAGGATCCCCCAACAGGGGAACTATGGCTACACCTTC
>TRBJ1-4|TRBV18|NA|once
CASSPSSRAEKLFF
TGTGCCAGCTCACCAAGCTCGCGTGCTGAAAAACTGTTTTTT
>TRBJ1-5|TRBV18|NA|NA
CASSFQGRDQPQHF
TGTGCCAGCTCATTTCAGGGTAGAGATCAGCCCCAGCATTTT
>TRBJ2-3|TRBV10-2|NA|NA
CASSESLTMRTDTQYF
TGCGCCAGCAGTGAATCCCTAACGATGCGCACAGATACGCAGTATTTT
>TRBJ1-1|TRBV24-1|NA|once
CATSELGRQNTEAFF
TGTGCCACCAGTGAGCTGGGACGGCAGAACACTGAAGCTTTCTTT
>TRBJ1-2|TRBV28|TRBD1|NA
CASSFNRGSTGYTF
TGTGCCAGCAGTTTTAACAGGGGATCTACGGGCTACACCTTC
>TRBJ2-2|TRBV4-1|TRBD2|NA
CASSQDRGGPNTGELFF
TGCGCCAGCAGCCAAGATCGGGGGGGCCCCAACACCGGGGAGCTGTTTTTT
>TRBJ2-2|TRBV5-1|TRBD1|NA
CASSLLTGTGELFF
TGCGCCAGCAGCTTGCTGACAGGGACCGGGGAGCTGTTTTTT
>TRBJ2-3|TRBV7-6|TRBD2|NA
CASSFRLAGLGTDTQYF
TGTGCCAGCAGCTTTCGTCTAGCGGGGTTAGGCACAGATACGCAGTATTTT
>TRBJ1-4|TRBV9|NA|NA
CASSVSPGARANEKLFF
TGTGCCAGCAGCGTTTCCCCGGGGGCAAGGGCTAATGAAAAACTGTTTTTT
>TRBJ1-4|TRBV27|NA|NA
CASSLSGSNEKLFF
TGTGCCAGCAGTTTGTCCGGGTCCAATGAAAAACTGTTTTTT
>TRBJ2-7|TRBV28|TRBD2|NA
CASRSGGGLVGEQYF
TGTGCCAGCAGGTCTGGCGGGGGTCTGGTGGGCGAGCAGTACTTC